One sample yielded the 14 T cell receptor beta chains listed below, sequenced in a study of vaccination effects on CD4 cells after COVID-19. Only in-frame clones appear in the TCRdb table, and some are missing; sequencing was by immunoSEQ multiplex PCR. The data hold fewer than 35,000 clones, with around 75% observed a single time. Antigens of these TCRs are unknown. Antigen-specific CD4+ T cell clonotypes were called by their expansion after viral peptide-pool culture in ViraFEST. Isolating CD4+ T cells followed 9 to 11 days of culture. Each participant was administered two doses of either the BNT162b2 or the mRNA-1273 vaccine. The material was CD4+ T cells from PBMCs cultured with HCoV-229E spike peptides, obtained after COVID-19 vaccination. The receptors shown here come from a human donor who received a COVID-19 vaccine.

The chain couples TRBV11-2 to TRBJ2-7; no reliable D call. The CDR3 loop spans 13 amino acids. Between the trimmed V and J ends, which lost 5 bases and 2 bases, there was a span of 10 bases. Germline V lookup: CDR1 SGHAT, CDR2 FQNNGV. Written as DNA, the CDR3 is TGTGCCAGCAGCCCTGGACCCCCCTACGAGCAGTACTTC. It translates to CASSPGPPYEQYF. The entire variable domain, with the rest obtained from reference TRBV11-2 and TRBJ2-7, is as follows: EAGVAQSPRYKIIEKRQSVAFWCNPISGHATLYWYQQILGQGPKLLIQFQNNGVVDDSQLPKDRFSAERLKGVDSTLKIQPAKLEDSAVYLCASSPGPPYEQYFGPGTRLTVT.

The CDR3 protein is CASSLTTSGRYNEQFF. The CDR3 nucleotides read TGTGCCAGCAGCCTTACGACTAGCGGGAGATACAATGAGCAGTTCTTC. J is TRBJ2-1 and V is TRBV11-1; 12 bases agree with TRBD2. The CDR3 runs to 16 residues. Germline trimming cut 5 bases from V and 4 bases from J; bases unmatched to any gene: 6. In germline, CDR1 is SGHAT, CDR2 FQDESV (reference sequence).

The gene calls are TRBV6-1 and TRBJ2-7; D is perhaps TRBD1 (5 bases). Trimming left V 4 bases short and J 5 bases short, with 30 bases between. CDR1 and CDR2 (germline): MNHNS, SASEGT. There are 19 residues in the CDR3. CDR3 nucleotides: TGTGCCAGCAGTGCCAGCCGGCTTAAAGACAGAAGGGGATCGGACGAGCAGTACTTC. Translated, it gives CASSASRLKDRRGSDEQYF.

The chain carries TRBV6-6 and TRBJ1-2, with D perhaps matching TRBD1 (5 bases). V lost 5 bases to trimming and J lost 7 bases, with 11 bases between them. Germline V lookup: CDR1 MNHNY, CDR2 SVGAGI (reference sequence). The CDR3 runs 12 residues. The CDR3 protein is CASSPPGPGYTF. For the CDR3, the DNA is TGTGCCAGCAGTCCCCCGGGGCCTGGCTACACCTTC.

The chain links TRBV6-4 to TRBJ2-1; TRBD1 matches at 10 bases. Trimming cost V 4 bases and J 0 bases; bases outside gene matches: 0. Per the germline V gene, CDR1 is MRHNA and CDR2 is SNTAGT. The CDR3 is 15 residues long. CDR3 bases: TGTGCCAGCAGTGGGACAGGGGGCTCCTACAATGAGCAGTTCTTC. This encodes CASSGTGGSYNEQFF.

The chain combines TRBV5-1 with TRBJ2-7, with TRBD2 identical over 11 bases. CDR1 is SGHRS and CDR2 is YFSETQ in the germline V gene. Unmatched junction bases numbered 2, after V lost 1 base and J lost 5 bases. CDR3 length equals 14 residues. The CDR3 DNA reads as TGCGCCAGCAGCTTGCTAGCGGGAGGCCACGAGCAGTACTTC. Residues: CASSLLAGGHEQYF.

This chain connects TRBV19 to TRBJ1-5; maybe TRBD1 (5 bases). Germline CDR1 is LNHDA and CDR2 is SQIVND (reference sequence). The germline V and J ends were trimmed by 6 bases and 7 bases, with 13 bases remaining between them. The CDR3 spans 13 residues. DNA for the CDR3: TGTGCCAGTAGAGAGGGGTTTCAGCAGCCCCAGCATTTT. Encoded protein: CASREGFQQPQHF.

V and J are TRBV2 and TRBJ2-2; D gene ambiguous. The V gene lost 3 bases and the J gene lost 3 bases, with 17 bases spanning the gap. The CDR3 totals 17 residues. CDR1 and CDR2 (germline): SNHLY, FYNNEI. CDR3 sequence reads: CASSERLGLTYTGELFF. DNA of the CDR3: TGTGCCAGCAGTGAGAGGTTAGGGCTTACATACACCGGGGAGCTGTTTTTT. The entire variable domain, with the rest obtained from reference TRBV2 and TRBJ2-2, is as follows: EPEVTQTPSHQVTQMGQEVILRCVPISNHLYFYWYRQILGQKVEFLVSFYNNEISEKSEIFDDQFSVERPDGSNFTLKIRSTKLEDSAMYFCASSERLGLTYTGELFFGEGSRLTVL.

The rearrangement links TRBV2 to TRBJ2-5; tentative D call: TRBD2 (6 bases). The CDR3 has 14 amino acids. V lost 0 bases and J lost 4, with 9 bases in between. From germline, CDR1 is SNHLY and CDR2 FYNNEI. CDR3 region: CASSEAGRGETQYF. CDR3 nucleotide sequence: TGTGCCAGCAGTGAAGCAGGGCGGGGAGAGACCCAGTACTTC.

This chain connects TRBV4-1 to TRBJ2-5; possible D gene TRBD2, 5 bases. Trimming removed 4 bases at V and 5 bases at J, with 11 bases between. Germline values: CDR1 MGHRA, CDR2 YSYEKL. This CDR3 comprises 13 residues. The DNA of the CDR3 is TGCGCCAGCAGCCGCGGACTGTTGGAGACCCAGTACTTC. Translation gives CASSRGLLETQYF.

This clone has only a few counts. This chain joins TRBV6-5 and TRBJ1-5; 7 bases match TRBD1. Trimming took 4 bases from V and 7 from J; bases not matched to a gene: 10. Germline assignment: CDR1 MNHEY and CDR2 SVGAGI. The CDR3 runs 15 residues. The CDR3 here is CASSSYGQVRQPQHF. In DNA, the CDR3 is TGTGCCAGCAGTTCCTACGGACAGGTCCGGCAGCCCCAGCATTTT.

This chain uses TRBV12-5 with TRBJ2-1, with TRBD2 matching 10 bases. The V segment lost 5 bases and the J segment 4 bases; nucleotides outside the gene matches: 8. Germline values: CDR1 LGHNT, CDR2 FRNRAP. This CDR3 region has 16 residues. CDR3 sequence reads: CASGPVRTSGYNEQFF. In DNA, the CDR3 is TGTGCTAGTGGTCCAGTCCGGACTAGCGGATACAATGAGCAGTTCTTC.

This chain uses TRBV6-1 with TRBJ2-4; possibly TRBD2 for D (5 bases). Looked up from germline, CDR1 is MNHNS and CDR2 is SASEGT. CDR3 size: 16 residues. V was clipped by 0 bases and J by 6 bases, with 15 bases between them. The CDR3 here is CASSEALRVRANIQYF. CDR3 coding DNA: TGTGCCAGCAGTGAAGCTCTGAGGGTACGGGCAAACATTCAGTACTTC.

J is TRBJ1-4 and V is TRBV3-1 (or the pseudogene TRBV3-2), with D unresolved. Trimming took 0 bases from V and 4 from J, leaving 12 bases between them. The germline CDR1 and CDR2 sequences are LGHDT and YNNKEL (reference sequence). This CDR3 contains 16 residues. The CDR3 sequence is CASSQESRQFNEKLFF. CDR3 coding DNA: TGTGCCAGCAGCCAAGAGAGTAGGCAGTTTAATGAAAAACTGTTTTTT.